These T cell receptor beta chains were read from a single sample in a study of T cell changes during pregnancy in multiple sclerosis. Data came from immunoSEQ multiplex PCR; TCRdb stores just in-frame clones and leaves some out. Of 60,000 to 70,000 clones detected, roughly 91% appear once; the ten largest clones hold over 1%. Sequences were derived from peripheral blood, sampled after pregnancy. These receptors came from a female donor in good health, enrolled as a control in a pregnancy study. The CDR3 runs from the conserved cysteine through the conserved F or W. The D gene is left open where the match is weak. Expanded clones get a size class; other rows say once, few or many, or leave the size out.

V gene	D gene	J gene	clone size	CDR3 protein	CDR3 DNA
TRBV11-2	TRBD1	TRBJ2-1	-	CASSLGQINEQFF	TGTGCCAGCAGCCTGGGACAGATCAATGAGCAGTTCTTC
TRBV7-6	-	TRBJ2-3	-	CASTNQLTDTQYF	TGTGCCAGCACAAACCAACTCACAGATACGCAGTATTTT
TRBV12-5	-	TRBJ1-2	-	CASGGGWSNYGYTF	TGTGCTAGTGGAGGGGGTTGGTCTAACTATGGCTACACCTTC
TRBV11-2	TRBD2	TRBJ2-7	-	CASSLALAGSGTYEQYF	TGTGCCAGCAGCTTAGCTCTAGCGGGATCGGGTACGTACGAGCAGTACTTC
TRBV2	-	TRBJ1-6	-	CATRPSWGDNSPLHF	TGTGCCACTAGGCCATCATGGGGAGATAATTCACCCCTCCACTTT
TRBV4-2	TRBD2	TRBJ2-3	-	CASSQALAGANTDTQYF	TGTGCCAGCAGCCAAGCACTAGCGGGGGCCAACACAGATACGCAGTATTTT
TRBV7-9	-	TRBJ2-7	-	CASSLDGLAVDEQYF	TGTGCCAGCAGCTTAGATGGTCTAGCCGTCGACGAGCAGTACTTC
TRBV7-8	-	TRBJ1-1	-	CASSPSAGMNTEAFF	TGTGCCAGCAGCCCTTCTGCAGGGATGAACACTGAAGCTTTCTTT
TRBV27	-	TRBJ2-3	-	CASSPHGITDTQYF	TGTGCCAGCAGTCCCCACGGGATTACAGATACGCAGTATTTT
TRBV30	TRBD1	TRBJ2-7	-	CAWRKTGASSYEQYF	TGTGCCTGGAGAAAAACAGGGGCGAGCTCCTACGAGCAGTACTTC
TRBV4-3	-	TRBJ2-7	-	CASSPYYEQYF	TGCGCCAGCAGCCCCTACTACGAGCAGTACTTC
TRBV7-2	TRBD2	TRBJ2-5	-	CASSLGGRWRGGLETQYF	TGTGCCAGCAGCTTAGGAGGTCGCTGGCGGGGGGGCTTGGAGACCCAGTACTTC
TRBV2	TRBD2	TRBJ2-3	once	CASNLEGLAADTQYF	TGTGCCAGCAATTTGGAAGGACTAGCGGCAGATACGCAGTATTTT
TRBV27	-	TRBJ1-2	-	CASSQQTGGLGYTF	TGTGCCAGCAGTCAGCAGACAGGCGGACTGGGCTACACCTTC
TRBV4-2	TRBD1	TRBJ1-2	-	CASSPTGDYGYTF	TGTGCCAGCAGCCCCACAGGGGACTATGGCTACACCTTC
TRBV5-1	TRBD1	TRBJ2-7	-	CASSWGQGYEQYF	TGCGCCAGCAGCTGGGGACAGGGCTACGAGCAGTACTTC
TRBV4-1	TRBD1	TRBJ1-1	-	CASSHRDRGLNTEAFF	TGCGCCAGCAGCCACCGGGACAGGGGCCTGAACACTGAAGCTTTCTTT
TRBV6-4	TRBD2	TRBJ2-1	-	CASSEGLAANEQFF	TGTGCCAGCAGTGAGGGACTAGCGGCAAATGAGCAGTTCTTC
TRBV7-2	-	TRBJ2-7	-	CASSLFRKEYEQYF	TGTGCCAGCAGCTTATTCCGGAAGGAGTACGAGCAGTACTTC
TRBV6-6	-	TRBJ2-7	-	CASSYRRDPGGYEQYF	TGTGCCAGCAGTTATCGCCGGGATCCCGGGGGCTACGAGCAGTACTTC
TRBV5-1	TRBD1	TRBJ1-2	-	CASSSIIGQGGGGYTF	TGCGCCAGCAGCTCGATTATCGGACAGGGCGGAGGGGGCTACACCTTC
TRBV19	TRBD2	TRBJ2-3	-	CASAGGDTQYF	TGTGCCAGTGCGGGGGGGGATACGCAGTATTTT
TRBV5-4	-	TRBJ1-6	-	CASSPGTRSSNSPLHF	TGTGCCAGCAGCCCCGGGACTCGCTCATCGAATTCACCCCTCCACTTT
TRBV9	-	TRBJ2-7	once	CASSVFPSGQGNYEQYF	TGTGCCAGCAGCGTGTTCCCCTCGGGTCAGGGAAACTACGAGCAGTACTTC
TRBV2	TRBD1	TRBJ1-1	-	CASTRDRANTEAFF	TGTGCCAGCACCCGGGACAGAGCGAACACTGAAGCTTTCTTT
TRBV9	-	TRBJ2-4	-	CASSVSPAVGKNIQYF	TGTGCCAGCAGCGTGTCCCCCGCGGTGGGCAAAAACATTCAGTACTTC
TRBV5-6	-	TRBJ1-3	-	CASSRGEAQGNTIYF	TGTGCCAGCAGCCGTGGGGAGGCCCAAGGAAACACCATATATTTT
TRBV5-6	-	TRBJ1-1	once	CASSFGSGRVEAFF	TGTGCCAGCAGCTTTGGGAGCGGCCGGGTTGAAGCTTTCTTT
TRBV10-3	TRBD1	TRBJ2-2	-	CAISQDRANTGELFF	TGTGCCATCAGTCAGGACAGGGCGAACACCGGGGAGCTGTTTTTT
TRBV30	TRBD1	TRBJ1-2	-	CAWSVQGVGYTF	TGTGCCTGGAGTGTGCAGGGGGTAGGCTACACCTTC
TRBV19	TRBD1	TRBJ1-1	few	CASSAGGASEAFF	TGTGCCAGTAGTGCAGGGGGCGCCTCTGAAGCTTTCTTT
TRBV27	-	TRBJ2-1	-	CASSLQGNSYNEQFF	TGTGCCAGCAGTTTACAGGGGAATTCCTACAATGAGCAGTTCTTC
TRBV19	TRBD1	TRBJ1-5	-	CASSGDRAQPQHF	TGTGCCAGTAGTGGGGACAGGGCCCAGCCCCAGCATTTT
TRBV7-2	-	TRBJ2-4	-	CASSLARGGVTKNIQYF	TGTGCCAGCAGCTTAGCACGAGGGGGTGTGACCAAAAACATTCAGTACTTC
TRBV28	TRBD2	TRBJ2-2	-	CASSLWGTSGGQLRANTGELFF	TGTGCCAGCAGTTTATGGGGGACTAGCGGGGGTCAACTAAGGGCGAACACCGGGGAGCTGTTTTTT
TRBV13	TRBD2	TRBJ2-5	-	CASKERGGMETQYF	TGTGCCAGCAAGGAGCGGGGGGGAATGGAGACCCAGTACTTC
TRBV7-2	-	TRBJ1-6	once	CASSLGTPNNSPLHF	TGTGCCAGCAGCCTAGGGACACCAAACAATTCACCCCTCCACTTT
TRBV6-5	-	TRBJ1-3	-	CASRSPGYSGNTIYF	TGTGCCAGCAGGTCCCCAGGATACTCTGGAAACACCATATATTTT
TRBV4-1	-	TRBJ2-5	-	CASSPSIGDQETQYF	TGCGCCAGCAGCCCCTCAATAGGGGACCAAGAGACCCAGTACTTC
TRBV9	-	TRBJ2-4	-	CASSVSPLGGKNIQYF	TGTGCCAGCAGCGTTTCCCCTCTGGGGGGCAAAAACATTCAGTACTTC
TRBV6-6	-	TRBJ1-6	medium-sized	CATSRGEGAPLHF	TGTGCCACCTCAAGGGGCGAGGGGGCACCCCTCCACTTT
TRBV28	-	TRBJ1-3	-	CASSLEGNTIYF	TGTGCCAGCAGTTTGGAGGGAAACACCATATATTTT
TRBV7-3	TRBD1	TRBJ2-5	once	CASRTGTAVDETQYF	TGTGCCAGCAGAACCGGGACAGCAGTGGATGAGACCCAGTACTTC
TRBV7-3	TRBD1	TRBJ2-6	-	CASRRTGDGANVLTF	TGTGCCAGCAGAAGGACAGGGGACGGGGCCAACGTCCTGACTTTC
TRBV15	-	TRBJ1-5	-	CATSRDRQGPQPQHF	TGTGCCACCAGCAGAGATCGGCAGGGCCCACAGCCCCAGCATTTT
TRBV7-9	TRBD1	TRBJ1-6	-	CASSPQGWNSPLHF	TGTGCCAGCAGCCCACAGGGGTGGAATTCACCCCTCCACTTT
TRBV6-1	-	TRBJ1-4	-	CASSEYAGATNEKLFF	TGTGCCAGCAGTGAATATGCAGGTGCAACTAATGAAAAACTGTTTTTT
TRBV28	-	TRBJ1-5	-	CASSQDSYSNQPQHF	TGTGCCAGCAGCCAGGACAGTTATAGCAATCAGCCCCAGCATTTT
TRBV27	-	TRBJ1-1	-	CASSSMRAGDAEAFF	TGTGCCAGCAGTTCTATGCGGGCCGGAGACGCTGAAGCTTTCTTT
TRBV6-6	-	TRBJ1-1	-	CASSYSIGLADTEAFF	TGTGCCAGCAGTTACTCGATCGGGTTGGCGGACACTGAAGCTTTCTTT
TRBV11-3	-	TRBJ2-3	-	CASSLLAGPIRTDTQYF	TGTGCCAGCAGCTTACTGGCGGGTCCGATCCGCACAGATACGCAGTATTTT
TRBV6-5	-	TRBJ2-3	-	CASRGAETDTQYF	TGTGCCAGCAGGGGGGCTGAGACAGATACGCAGTATTTT
TRBV7-2	-	TRBJ1-5	-	CASSLDEGTWGQPQHF	TGTGCCAGCAGCTTAGATGAGGGGACATGGGGACAGCCCCAGCATTTT
TRBV5-1	-	TRBJ1-6	-	CASSLEGGWSPLHF	TGCGCCAGCAGCTTGGAAGGGGGTTGGTCACCCCTCCACTTT
TRBV12-5	-	TRBJ1-1	-	CASGESPNTEAFF	TGTGCTAGTGGTGAGTCGCCGAACACTGAAGCTTTCTTT